Below, one TCR beta chain is given with its context. This clonotype has a count of ten or more. Its specific antigen is unknown. There are no base qualities to consult, and no much larger clone falls within one base. This entry belongs to a study of response to subunit inactivated influenza vaccine (dated by TCRdb to 2016 to 2019). Concerning the study at large: Deep quantitative T cell receptor repertoire profiling was used in the study to track responses to a trivalent subunit inactivated influenza vaccine.

At the junction V is shortened by 5 bases and J by 3 bases; bases outside the gene matches: 13. Looking up the germline V gene yields CDR1 SGHTA and CDR2 FQGNSA. The CDR3 covers 17 residues, taking in both the cysteine and the phenylalanine. Just CDR3 DNA is preserved here, 51 bases in frame from base 1. Here is what the overall study found, with its caveats: It was suggested by the authors that each seasonal influenza vaccination may recruit only a limited number of new T cells.

Libraries came from RT-PCR. Sequencing was performed on an Illumina HiSeq 2500. The public reads were quality trimmed at Q25 with fastp and then assembled into clones with MiXCR by TCRdb, keeping productive beta chains. Entries that share a CDR3 protein sequence are merged under the most common genes and DNA. The sample table records just under 550,000 distinct CDR3 sequences; under 30% of these occur just once. Under 3.5% of the sample is in the top ten clones. This same sample was also taken into another study, of T cells expressing NK-cell markers. As the second study states: TCR beta cDNA libraries were prepared using 5'RACE template switching, which introduced a universal primer site and unique molecular identifiers. About eight donors provided sorted CD3+CD56+NKG2C+, CD3+CD56+NKG2C- and CD3+CD56-NKG2C+ T-cell subsets, whose TCR beta-chain repertoires were profiled. Of the eight sequenced donors, seven were found to be HCMV-seropositive and one was found to be HCMV-seronegative. In several experiments an anti-gammadeltaTCR antibody was added to restrict sorting to alphabetaTCR-expressing T cells. In more than 5 donors, the dominant CD3+CD56+NKG2C+ clonotypes were found to rank among the top 10 CD8+ clonotypes and to make up roughly 1.0-7.0% of CD8+ T cells. Those dominant clonotypes were again the most abundant among CD3+CD56-NKG2C+ cells in a few donors, at about 28.3-65%. It remained unclear whether the expanded NKG2C-expressing T cell clones were specific for HCMV antigens. Randomly selected healthy volunteers, three men and five women, were used as the eight sequenced donors. To determine HCMV serostatus, a commercial ELISA kit was used to detect HCMV-specific IgG in serum. Ficoll density gradient centrifugation was used to isolate peripheral blood mononuclear cells from blood. CD4+ and CD8+ T cells were isolated from PBMC by magnetic immunoseparation with Miltenyi isolation kits. Priming for cDNA synthesis came from the TCR beta constant segment, and two successive PCR amplification steps followed. Sequencing of the libraries produced 2 x 150 bp reads on Illumina HiSeq 2000/2500, MiSeq or NextSeq. MIGEC handled demultiplexing of the reads and grouping by UMI, while MiTCR was used to assemble and quantify clonotypes. Only TCR cDNA sequences supported by at least two reads were kept to exclude erroneous sequences. The tcR package was used for downstream repertoire analysis, and clonotypes were matched between fractions using CDR3 nucleotide sequence together with V segment. VDJmatch was used to annotate antigen specificity against VDJdb, with one amino acid substitution in CDR3 allowed.

The V and J segments used are TRBV7-2 and TRBJ2-3, with TRBD2 matching 8 junction bases. The clonotype comes from a middle-aged man who received an inactivated influenza vaccine. Donor details come from another sample of the same person, matched by shared clones. The material sequenced was CD4+ T cells sorted from PBMCs, taken 11 to 12 days after vaccination. The CDR3 loop reads CASSPSALAGRTDTQYF. The nucleotides read TGTGCCAGCAGCCCTAGCGCATTAGCGGGGAGAACAGATACGCAGTATTTT.